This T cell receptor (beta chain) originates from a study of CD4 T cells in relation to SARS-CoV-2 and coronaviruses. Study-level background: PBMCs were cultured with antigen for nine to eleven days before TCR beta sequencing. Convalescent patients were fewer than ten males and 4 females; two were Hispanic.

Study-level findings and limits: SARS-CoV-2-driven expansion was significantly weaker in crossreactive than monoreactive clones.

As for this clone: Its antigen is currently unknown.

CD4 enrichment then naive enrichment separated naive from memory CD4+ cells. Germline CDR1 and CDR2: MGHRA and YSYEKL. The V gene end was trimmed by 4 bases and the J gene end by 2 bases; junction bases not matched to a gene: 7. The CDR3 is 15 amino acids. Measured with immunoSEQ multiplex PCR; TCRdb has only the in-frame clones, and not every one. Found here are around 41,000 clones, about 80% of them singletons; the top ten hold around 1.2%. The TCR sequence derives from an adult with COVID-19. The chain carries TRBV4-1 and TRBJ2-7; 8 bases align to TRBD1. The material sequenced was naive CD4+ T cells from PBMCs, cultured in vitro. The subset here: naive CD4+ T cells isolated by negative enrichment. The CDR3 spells CASSRFGRGPYEQYF. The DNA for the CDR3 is TGCGCCAGCAGCCGATTCGGCAGGGGGCCCTACGAGCAGTACTTC.